One and the same sample provided the 14 T cell receptor beta chains below, sequenced in a study of CD8 T cells in ankylosing spondylitis. TCRdb called the 5' RACE reads again in MiXCR, with one record for every CDR3 protein. The data contain some 120,000 distinct CDR3 sequences, roughly an eighth of them singletons. The sequenced sample consisted of blood, either unsorted or a sorted T cell fraction (not recorded which). These TCRs come from a female donor with ankylosing spondylitis or in good health (not recorded which).

The chain carries TRBV5-1 and TRBJ1-1, with 10 nucleotides matching TRBD1. There are 15 residues in the CDR3. With 1 base clipped from V and 5 bases from J, the junction kept 5 bases outside the gene matches. Germline assignment: CDR1 SGHRS and CDR2 YFSETQ. This CDR3 is CASSLSPGQGTEAFF. DNA of the CDR3: TGCGCCAGCAGCTTGTCCCCGGGACAGGGGACTGAAGCTTTCTTT.

Ten or more counts support this clonotype. The rearrangement links TRBV15 to TRBJ2-4; D tentatively reads TRBD1 or TRBD2 (7 bases each). This CDR3 spans 14 amino acids. Germline V gives CDR1 LNHNV, CDR2 YYDKDF (reference sequence). Trimming cost V 4 bases and J 7 bases, with 14 bases left between them. The CDR3 region has the DNA TGTGCCACCAGCACCGACAGGGAGGGGAACATTCAGTACTTC. Protein: CATSTDREGNIQYF.

The genes are TRBV4-2 and TRBJ2-1; 7 bases match TRBD2. This CDR3 region has 17 residues. In germline, CDR1 is LGHNA, CDR2 YNFKEQ. V trimming: 0 bases; J trimming: 1 base; junction bases outside the gene matches: 6. Here the CDR3 reads CASSQDVWGGSYNEQFF. CDR3 DNA: TGTGCCAGCAGCCAAGATGTTTGGGGGGGATCCTACAATGAGCAGTTCTTC.

In its sample, this clonotype was seen a few times. The chain couples TRBV20-1 to TRBJ2-5; the match to TRBD2 covers 8 bases. V was pared by 5 bases and J by 5 bases, with 7 bases of the junction left unmatched. The germline CDR1 and CDR2 sequences are DFQATT and SNEGSKA (reference sequence). The CDR3 length is 13 residues. DNA for the CDR3: TGCAGTGCTTCCACTAGCGGCGCGGAGACCCAGTACTTC. This codes for CSASTSGAETQYF.

The genes are TRBV11-2 and TRBJ2-3, with TRBD1 matching over 7 bases. Trimming removed 5 bases from V and 3 bases from J; junction bases left unmatched: 8. Per germline, CDR1 SGHAT and CDR2 FQNNGV. The CDR3 totals 15 residues. The chain's CDR3 is CASSPSDRETDTQYF. The CDR3 region has the DNA TGTGCCAGCAGCCCTTCCGACAGGGAGACAGATACGCAGTATTTT.

This clonotype was recorded a few times. The chain recombines TRBV14 with TRBJ2-7; 12 bases fit TRBD1. The CDR3 sequence is 15 residues long. V gave up 3 bases and J gave up 3 bases; unmatched junction bases: 3. Per the germline V gene, CDR1 is SGHDN and CDR2 is FVKESK. The CDR3, as DNA: TGTGCCAGCAGCCAGGGACAGGGGGCTCGCTACGAGCAGTACTTC. Protein product: CASSQGQGARYEQYF.

This clonotype was observed a few times. The chain combines TRBV15 with TRBJ1-4; D gene uncertain. This CDR3 region has 14 residues. Trimming removed 0 bases at V and 3 bases at J, with 5 bases between. Germline assignment: CDR1 LNHNV and CDR2 YYDKDF (reference sequence). The chain's CDR3 is CATSRDKANEKLFF. In DNA, the CDR3 is TGTGCCACCAGCAGAGATAAAGCTAATGAAAAACTGTTTTTT.

This clonotype was detected ten times or more. The rearrangement uses TRBV30 and TRBJ2-7; tentatively, D is TRBD1 or TRBD2 (5 bases each). This CDR3 region has 13 residues. CDR1 GTSNPN and CDR2 SVGIG come from the germline V gene (reference sequence). Trimming cost V 2 bases and J 4 bases, with 12 bases left between them. The CDR3 region has the DNA TGTGCCTGGAGTCATGTCAGGGAGTACGAGCAGTACTTC. Its translation is CAWSHVREYEQYF.

As for this clonotype: It may be a read error: a sequence one base away is much more abundant. This sequence joins TRBV11-2 and TRBJ2-7, with 7 bases fitting TRBD1. The CDR3 is 15 residues long. V shed 2 bases, J shed 9 bases, and the junction held 13 bases outside the gene matches. Germline CDR1 reads SGHAT; CDR2 reads FQNNGV. CDR3 nucleotide sequence: TGTGCCAGCAGCTTAAATTTGGGACAGACAAACGGGCAGTACTTC. This codes for CASSLNLGQTNGQYF.

This clonotype has ten or more counts. The chain carries TRBV3-1 and TRBJ2-7; the D gene is possibly TRBD2 (6 bases). V was clipped by 5 bases and J by 0 bases, with 11 bases between them. CDR1 is LGHDT and CDR2 is YNNKEL in the germline V gene (reference sequence). The CDR3 spans 14 residues. The CDR3 sequence is CASSRRESSYEQYF. The CDR3 nucleotides read TGTGCCAGCAGCAGACGGGAGAGCTCCTACGAGCAGTACTTC.

This clonotype occurred many times. This chain uses TRBV9 with TRBJ1-6, with 9 bases aligning to TRBD1. Germline assignment: CDR1 SGDLS and CDR2 YYNGEE. The junction had 8 bases not matched to a gene; V was cut back by 0 bases and J by 13 bases. The CDR3 is 15 residues long. The CDR3 loop reads CASSVDRDRAYPLHF. The CDR3 DNA is TGTGCCAGCAGCGTAGACCGGGACAGGGCGTATCCCCTCCACTTT.

This clonotype was detected only a few times. The chain is built from TRBV7-3 and TRBJ2-6, with D maybe TRBD1 (5 bases). V shed 5 bases and J shed 0 bases, with 11 bases lying between them. Germline loops: CDR1 SGHTA, CDR2 FQGTGA. The CDR3 has 16 amino acids. The CDR3 bases are TGTGCCAGCAGCAAAGACAGTTACTCTGGGGCCAACGTCCTGACTTTC. Protein sequence: CASSKDSYSGANVLTF.

There are a few counts of this clonotype. The chain links TRBV20-1 to TRBJ2-2; D ambiguous. The CDR3 covers 13 residues. Between the trimmed V and J ends, which lost 3 bases and 5 bases, there was a span of 10 bases. CDR1 is DFQATT, CDR2 SNEGSKA, per germline (reference sequence). The CDR3 DNA reads TGCAGTGCTAGGCCTCTGGTGACCGGGGAGCTGTTTTTT. It specifies CSARPLVTGELFF.

This clonotype was found many times. The chain links TRBV20-1 to TRBJ2-4, with TRBD2 matching over 8 bases. J lost 7 bases, V lost 6 bases, and 5 bases had no gene match. Germline V lookup: CDR1 DFQATT, CDR2 SNEGSKA (reference sequence). The CDR3 sequence is 12 residues long. DNA for the CDR3: TGCAGTGCCAAAACTAGCGGCAACATTCAGTACTTC. Its protein is CSAKTSGNIQYF.